Sequencing of this TCR beta chain was carried out in a study of neoadjuvant nivolumab and ipilimumab in lung cancer. Overall study findings and caveats: Pathologic regression was not significantly tied to TCR clonality. Only a small number of samples underwent TCR sequencing.

This table comes from immunoSEQ multiplex PCR, and its TCRdb copy is limited to in-frame clones, with some not included. This table has tens of thousands of clones, 75% to 90% appearing once. The CDR3 covers 15 residues. CDR1 is MRHNA, CDR2 SNTAGT, per germline. V was pared by 3 bases and J by 5 bases, with 6 bases of the junction left unmatched. This clone is judged medium-sized. What it binds is not known. The sample in question was peripheral blood, obtained before neoadjuvant nivolumab, alone or with ipilimumab. The origin of this receptor is an adult with non-small cell lung cancer. The chain has TRBV6-4 and TRBJ2-2, with TRBD2 identical over 7 bases. The CDR3 loop reads CASSEGGSHTGELFF. The CDR3 coding sequence is TGTGCCAGCAGTGAAGGCGGGAGTCATACCGGGGAGCTGTTTTTT.